The rows below give T cell receptor beta chains drawn from one sample of a study of T-cell memory formation after mild COVID-19. Using its own MiXCR run on the 5' RACE reads, TCRdb lists one record per CDR3 protein. The sample holds 250,000 to 400,000 distinct CDR3 sequences, 14% seen once. The source material was PBMCs or a T cell subset sorted from them (not recorded which). The receptor set was obtained from a man aged 18 to 29 who had mild COVID-19 (a few samples of this study predate the infection). Cell type and time point are not known. Each CDR3 is given with its conserved first and last residue. The order of the fields is J gene, V gene, D gene, clone size, CDR3 protein, CDR3 DNA. A D gene is named only where the DNA matches it firmly. Where a row states a size, it is once, few, many or the class of an expanded clone; other rows omit it.

>TRBJ1-1|TRBV5-1|TRBD1|few
CASSLAQTGGTEAFF
TGCGCCAGCAGCTTGGCCCAGACAGGGGGCACTGAAGCTTTCTTT
>TRBJ2-3|TRBV28|-|few
CASSLYRSTDTQYF
TGTGCCAGCAGTTTGTACAGGTCCACAGATACGCAGTATTTT
>TRBJ2-1|TRBV12-1|-|few
CASSFEGGVQNNEQFF
TGTGCCAGCAGCTTTGAGGGGGGGGTCCAAAACAATGAGCAGTTCTTC
>TRBJ2-3|TRBV28|-|-
CASSPQPGAYTDTQYF
TGTGCCAGCAGTCCGCAACCAGGGGCCTACACAGATACGCAGTATTTT
>TRBJ1-4|TRBV6-5|TRBD1|-
CASTHGTGPHEKLFF
TGTGCCAGCACCCACGGGACAGGTCCCCATGAAAAACTGTTTTTT
>TRBJ1-5|TRBV20-1|-|few
CSAGRMGGNQPQHF
TGCAGTGCCGGCCGAATGGGGGGCAATCAGCCCCAGCATTTT
>TRBJ1-2|TRBV5-1|-|few
CASSPGLRRGYGYTF
TGCGCCAGCAGCCCCGGACTCAGGAGGGGCTATGGCTACACCTTC
>TRBJ2-1|TRBV20-1|TRBD2|few
CSASPLAGPPGYNEQFF
TGCAGTGCTAGCCCCCTAGCGGGTCCCCCAGGGTACAATGAGCAGTTCTTC
>TRBJ2-7|TRBV6-2/TRBV6-3|-|few
CASRNRVAAYEQYF
TGTGCCAGCAGAAACAGGGTAGCGGCCTACGAGCAGTACTTC
>TRBJ2-3|TRBV5-5|-|-
CASSFGGTVSTDTQYF
TGTGCCAGCAGTTTTGGTGGGACGGTTAGCACAGATACGCAGTATTTT
>TRBJ1-5|TRBV6-2/TRBV6-3|-|-
CASSYEARVLQQPQHF
TGTGCCAGCAGTTACGAAGCCCGGGTCCTTCAACAGCCCCAGCATTTT
>TRBJ2-7|TRBV7-7|-|few
CASSSQAGAGEQYF
TGTGCCAGCAGCTCCCAGGCGGGGGCGGGCGAGCAGTACTTC
>TRBJ1-2|TRBV10-3|-|-
CAIIAGPPSYGYTF
TGTGCCATCATCGCAGGACCGCCGTCCTATGGCTACACCTTC
>TRBJ2-3|TRBV4-3|-|few
CASSRTITAGNTDTQYF
TGCGCCAGCAGCCGGACGATAACGGCGGGGAATACAGATACGCAGTATTTT
>TRBJ2-2|TRBV4-2|TRBD2|few
CASSQGLAGETRELFF
TGTGCCAGCAGCCAAGGACTAGCGGGGGAGACCAGGGAGCTGTTTTTT
>TRBJ2-5|TRBV7-7|TRBD1|many
CASSLNRGPQETQYF
TGTGCCAGCAGCTTAAATAGGGGGCCCCAAGAGACCCAGTACTTC
>TRBJ2-2|TRBV5-1|TRBD2|few
CASSWGTSGPIF
TGCGCCAGCAGCTGGGGGACTAGCGGTCCCATTTTT
>TRBJ2-3|TRBV27|TRBD2|-
CASSLGSGGEDTQYF
TGTGCCAGCAGTTTGGGTAGCGGGGGGGAGGATACGCAGTATTTT
>TRBJ1-5|TRBV6-2/TRBV6-3|-|-
CASRDSFNQPQHF
TGTGCCAGCAGGGACAGTTTTAATCAGCCCCAGCATTTT
>TRBJ1-3|TRBV29-1|TRBD1|many
CSAGQGASGNTIYF
TGCAGCGCCGGACAGGGGGCGTCGGGAAACACCATATATTTT
>TRBJ1-6|TRBV20-1|TRBD1|-
CSAPRQGNSPLHF
TGCAGTGCTCCTCGACAGGGCAATTCACCCCTCCACTTT
>TRBJ2-3|TRBV4-2|TRBD1|few
CASSLRQGPTDTQYF
TGTGCCAGCAGCCTACGACAGGGACCCACAGATACGCAGTATTTT
>TRBJ2-3|TRBV18|-|many
CASSRASTDTQYF
TGTGCCAGCTCACGGGCTAGCACAGATACGCAGTATTTT
>TRBJ1-4|TRBV15|-|-
CATSTLDSSEKLFF
TGTGCCACCAGCACCCTGGACAGTAGTGAAAAACTGTTTTTT
>TRBJ2-2|TRBV5-1|-|few
CASKTGNTGELFF
TGCGCCAGCAAGACAGGGAACACCGGGGAGCTGTTTTTT
>TRBJ1-6|TRBV4-1|TRBD1|few
CASRQVGTGMSPLHF
TGCGCCAGCAGACAAGTCGGGACAGGGATGTCACCCCTCCACTTT
>TRBJ1-3|TRBV5-6|-|few
CASSSFLDQQGPGNTIYF
TGTGCCAGCAGCTCATTTTTGGACCAACAGGGCCCTGGAAACACCATATATTTT
>TRBJ1-5|TRBV18|TRBD1|-
CASSPGTGHQPQHF
TGTGCCAGCTCTCCCGGGACAGGGCATCAGCCCCAGCATTTT
>TRBJ1-1|TRBV19|-|-
CASRDDTEAFF
TGTGCCAGTAGAGACGACACTGAAGCTTTCTTT
>TRBJ2-6|TRBV7-9|-|-
CASSFGYGANVLTF
TGTGCCAGCAGCTTTGGGTATGGGGCCAACGTCCTGACTTTC
>TRBJ1-5|TRBV4-3|-|-
CASSQDPTVNQPQHF
TGCGCCAGCAGCCAAGACCCGACAGTCAATCAGCCCCAGCATTTT
>TRBJ1-5|TRBV24-1|TRBD1|-
CATGGQGAGQPQHF
TGTGCCACCGGCGGGCAGGGGGCAGGTCAGCCCCAGCATTTT
>TRBJ2-3|TRBV12-3/TRBV12-4|TRBD1|many
CASSLGQGSTDTQYF
TGTGCCAGCAGCTTGGGACAGGGCAGCACAGATACGCAGTATTTT
>TRBJ2-1|TRBV5-1|TRBD2|few
CASSLETSGNEQFF
TGCGCCAGCAGCTTGGAGACTAGCGGAAATGAGCAGTTCTTC
>TRBJ2-1|TRBV29-1|TRBD2|-
CSVDLAGPRDEQFF
TGCAGCGTTGATCTAGCGGGGCCTCGGGATGAGCAGTTCTTC
>TRBJ1-6|TRBV5-6|-|few
CASSGGYNSPLHF
TGTGCCAGCAGCGGAGGATATAATTCACCCCTCCACTTT
>TRBJ1-1|TRBV4-3|-|few
CASSQDGGDTEAFF
TGCGCCAGCAGCCAAGACGGGGGGGACACTGAAGCTTTCTTT
>TRBJ1-6|TRBV5-6|-|few
CASSLTNLRGESPLHF
TGTGCCAGCAGCTTGACAAACTTAAGGGGGGAATCACCCCTCCACTTT
>TRBJ2-1|TRBV11-1|-|few
CASSSDLNNEQFF
TGTGCCAGCAGCTCGGACCTTAACAATGAGCAGTTCTTC
>TRBJ2-7|TRBV25-1|-|-
CASSGQLVPGVEQYF
TGTGCCAGCAGTGGACAGTTGGTCCCCGGTGTCGAGCAGTACTTC
>TRBJ2-5|TRBV2|-|few
CASLFTESQYF
TGTGCCAGTCTTTTTACGGAATCCCAGTACTTC
>TRBJ2-3|TRBV12-3/TRBV12-4|-|few
CASSLAQSSTDTQYF
TGTGCCAGCAGTTTAGCACAGTCTAGCACAGATACGCAGTATTTT
>TRBJ1-5|TRBV20-1|-|many
CSAIGASNQPQHF
TGCAGTGCTATTGGGGCGAGCAATCAGCCCCAGCATTTT
>TRBJ2-1|TRBV2|-|many
CASSVRGSYNEQFF
TGTGCCAGCAGTGTCAGGGGATCCTACAATGAGCAGTTCTTC
>TRBJ2-2|TRBV5-1|TRBD2|-
CASSGVNTGELFF
TGCGCCAGTAGCGGGGTGAACACCGGGGAGCTGTTTTTT
>TRBJ2-6|TRBV18|-|-
CASSPRIASGANVLTF
TGTGCCAGCTCACCACGAATCGCGTCTGGGGCCAACGTCCTGACTTTC
>TRBJ2-3|TRBV6-2/TRBV6-3|-|-
CASSYGWESTDTQYF
TGTGCCAGCAGTTACGGTTGGGAATCCACAGATACGCAGTATTTT
>TRBJ1-2|TRBV10-3|-|many
CAISESARRGSNGYTF
TGTGCCATCAGTGAGTCCGCCCGTCGGGGAAGTAACGGCTACACCTTC
>TRBJ2-7|TRBV6-2/TRBV6-3|-|once
CASTLRDHYEQYF
TGTGCCAGCACCCTCCGGGACCACTACGAGCAGTACTTC
>TRBJ1-6|TRBV5-1|-|-
CASSLGSLPNSPLHF
TGCGCCAGCAGCTTGGGGTCGCTTCCAAATTCACCCCTCCACTTT
>TRBJ1-5|TRBV4-3|-|few
CASSPPGRYPEGRPQHF
TGCGCCAGCAGCCCCCCCGGACGTTACCCCGAGGGTCGGCCCCAGCATTTT
>TRBJ2-7|TRBV20-1|-|once
CSASPGRNEQYF
TGCAGTGCTAGCCCAGGGAGGAACGAGCAGTACTTC
>TRBJ2-1|TRBV20-1|-|-
CSASTMQDSEQFF
TGCAGTGCTAGTACGATGCAGGACAGTGAGCAGTTCTTC
>TRBJ2-1|TRBV24-1|TRBD2|-
CATSDLELAGGQNEQFF
TGTGCCACCAGTGATTTGGAACTAGCGGGGGGGCAGAATGAGCAGTTCTTC
>TRBJ2-7|TRBV6-5|-|-
CASNPGGGTPHEQYF
TGTGCCAGCAACCCGGGCGGGGGCACACCCCACGAGCAGTACTTC
>TRBJ2-1|TRBV4-1|TRBD2|-
CASSRQPPPTSGTYNEQFF
TGCGCCAGCAGCCGCCAGCCCCCCCCGACTAGCGGGACCTACAATGAGCAGTTCTTC
>TRBJ2-5|TRBV20-1|TRBD1|few
CSAFLRDRALPSQYF
TGCAGTGCCTTCCTCCGGGACAGGGCTCTTCCTTCCCAGTACTTC
>TRBJ2-2|TRBV10-1|TRBD1|-
CASGTGNTGELFF
TGCGCCTCAGGGACAGGGAACACCGGGGAGCTGTTTTTT
>TRBJ2-1|TRBV7-2|TRBD2|-
CASSFIAGGPRWEQFF
TGTGCCAGCAGCTTTATAGCGGGGGGCCCCCGGTGGGAGCAGTTCTTC